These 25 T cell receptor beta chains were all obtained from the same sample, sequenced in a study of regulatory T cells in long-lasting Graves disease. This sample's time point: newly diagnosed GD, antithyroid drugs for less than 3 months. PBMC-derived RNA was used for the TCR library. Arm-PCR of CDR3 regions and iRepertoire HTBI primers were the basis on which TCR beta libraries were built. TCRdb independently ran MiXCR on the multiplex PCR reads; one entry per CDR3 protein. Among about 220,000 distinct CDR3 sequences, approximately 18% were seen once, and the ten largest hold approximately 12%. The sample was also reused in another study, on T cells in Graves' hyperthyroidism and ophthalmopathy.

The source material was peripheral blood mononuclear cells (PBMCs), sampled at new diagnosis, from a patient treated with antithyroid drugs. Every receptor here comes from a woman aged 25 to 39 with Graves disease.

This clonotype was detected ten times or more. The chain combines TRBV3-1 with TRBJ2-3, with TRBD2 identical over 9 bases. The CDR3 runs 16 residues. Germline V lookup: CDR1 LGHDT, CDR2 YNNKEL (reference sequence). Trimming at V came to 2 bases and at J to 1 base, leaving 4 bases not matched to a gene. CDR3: CASSQPTSGRTDTQYF. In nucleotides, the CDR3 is TGTGCCAGCAGCCAACCGACTAGCGGACGCACAGATACGCAGTATTTT.

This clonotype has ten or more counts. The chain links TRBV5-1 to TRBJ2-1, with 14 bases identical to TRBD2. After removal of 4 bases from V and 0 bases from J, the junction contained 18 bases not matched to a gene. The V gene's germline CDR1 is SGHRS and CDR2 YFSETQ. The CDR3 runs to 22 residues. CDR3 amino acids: CASSPRGGTSGRALSSYNEQFF. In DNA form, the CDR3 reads TGCGCCAGCAGCCCACGCGGCGGGACTAGCGGGAGAGCTCTTAGCTCCTACAATGAGCAGTTCTTC.

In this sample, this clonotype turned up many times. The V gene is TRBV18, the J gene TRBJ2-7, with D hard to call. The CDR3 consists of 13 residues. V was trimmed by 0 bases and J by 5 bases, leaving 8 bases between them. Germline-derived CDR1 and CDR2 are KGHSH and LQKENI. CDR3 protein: CASSPPLDHEQYF. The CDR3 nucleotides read TGTGCCAGCTCACCACCCCTAGACCACGAGCAGTACTTC.

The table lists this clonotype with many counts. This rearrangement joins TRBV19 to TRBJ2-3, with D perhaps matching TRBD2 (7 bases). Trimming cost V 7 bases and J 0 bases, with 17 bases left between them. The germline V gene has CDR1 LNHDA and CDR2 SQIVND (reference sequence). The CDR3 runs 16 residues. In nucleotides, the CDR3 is TGTGCCAGTACCCCTAGGGGGGGGGGCAGCACAGATACGCAGTATTTT. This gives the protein CASTPRGGGSTDTQYF.

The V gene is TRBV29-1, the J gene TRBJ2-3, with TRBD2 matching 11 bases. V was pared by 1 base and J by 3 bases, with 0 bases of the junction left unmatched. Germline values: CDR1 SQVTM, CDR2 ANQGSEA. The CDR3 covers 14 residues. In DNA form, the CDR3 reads TGCAGCGTTGAAGGACTAGCGGGGACAGATACGCAGTATTTT. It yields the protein CSVEGLAGTDTQYF.

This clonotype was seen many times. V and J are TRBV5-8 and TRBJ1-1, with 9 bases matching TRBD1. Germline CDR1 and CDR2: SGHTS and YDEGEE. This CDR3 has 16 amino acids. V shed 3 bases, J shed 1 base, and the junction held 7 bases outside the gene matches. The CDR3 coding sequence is TGTGCCAGCAGCTGGGACAGGGTTTGGGGGAACACTGAAGCTTTCTTT. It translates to CASSWDRVWGNTEAFF.

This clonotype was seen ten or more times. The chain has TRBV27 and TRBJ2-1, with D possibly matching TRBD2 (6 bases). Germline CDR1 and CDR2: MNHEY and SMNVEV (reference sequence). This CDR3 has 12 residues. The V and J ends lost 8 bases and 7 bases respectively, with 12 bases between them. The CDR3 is CASSIGGNEQFF. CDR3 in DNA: TGTGCCAGCTCAATTGGGGGGAATGAGCAGTTCTTC.

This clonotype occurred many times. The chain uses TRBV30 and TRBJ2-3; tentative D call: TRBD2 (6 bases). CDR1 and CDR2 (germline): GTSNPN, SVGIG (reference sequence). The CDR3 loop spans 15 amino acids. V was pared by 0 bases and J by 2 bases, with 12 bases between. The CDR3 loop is CAWSVSSGYTDTQYF. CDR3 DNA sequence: TGTGCCTGGAGTGTGAGTAGCGGTTACACAGATACGCAGTATTTT.

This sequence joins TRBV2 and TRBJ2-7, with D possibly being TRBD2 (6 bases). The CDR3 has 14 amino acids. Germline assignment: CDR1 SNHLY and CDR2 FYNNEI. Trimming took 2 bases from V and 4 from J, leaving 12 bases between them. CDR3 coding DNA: TGTGCCAGCAGTGAAATCGGGGGAGCATACGAGCAGTACTTC. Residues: CASSEIGGAYEQYF.

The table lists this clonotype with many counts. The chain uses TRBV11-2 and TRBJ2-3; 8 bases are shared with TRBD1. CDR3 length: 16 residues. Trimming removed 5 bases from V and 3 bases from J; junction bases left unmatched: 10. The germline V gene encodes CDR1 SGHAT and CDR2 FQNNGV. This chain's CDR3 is CASSHRTGRLTDTQYF. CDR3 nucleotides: TGTGCCAGCAGCCATAGGACAGGGAGATTAACAGATACGCAGTATTTT.

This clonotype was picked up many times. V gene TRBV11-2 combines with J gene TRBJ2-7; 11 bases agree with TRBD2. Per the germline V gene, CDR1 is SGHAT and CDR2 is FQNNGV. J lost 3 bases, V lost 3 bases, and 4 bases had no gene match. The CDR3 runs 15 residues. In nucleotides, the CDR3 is TGTGCCAGCAGCTTTAGCGGGGGGGAATTCTACGAGCAGTACTTC. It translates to CASSFSGGEFYEQYF.

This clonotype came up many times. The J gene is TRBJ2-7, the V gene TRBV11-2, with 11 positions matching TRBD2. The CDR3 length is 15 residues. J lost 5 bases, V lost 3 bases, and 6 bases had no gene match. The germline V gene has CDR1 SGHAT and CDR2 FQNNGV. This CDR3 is CASSFLGLAVHEQYF. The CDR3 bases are TGTGCCAGCAGCTTTTTGGGACTAGCGGTCCACGAGCAGTACTTC.

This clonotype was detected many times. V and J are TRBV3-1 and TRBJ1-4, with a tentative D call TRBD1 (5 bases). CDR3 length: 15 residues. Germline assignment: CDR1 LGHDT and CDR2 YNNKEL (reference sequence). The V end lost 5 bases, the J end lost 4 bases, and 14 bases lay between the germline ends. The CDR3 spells CASSLTRGFNEKLFF. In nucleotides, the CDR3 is TGTGCCAGCAGCTTAACTAGGGGTTTTAATGAAAAACTGTTTTTT.

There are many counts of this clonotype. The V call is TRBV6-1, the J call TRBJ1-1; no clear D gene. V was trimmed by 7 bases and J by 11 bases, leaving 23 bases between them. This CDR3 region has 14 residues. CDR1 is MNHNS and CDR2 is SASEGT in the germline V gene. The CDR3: CASTPTWVSGSAFF. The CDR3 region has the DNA TGTGCCAGCACCCCAACGTGGGTCTCGGGGAGCGCTTTCTTT.

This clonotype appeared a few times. The CDR3 DNA sequence: TGTGCCAGCAGCCCCCCATGGCGCCGGGGGTCAACTGAAGCTTTCTTT. Residues: CASSPPWRRGSTEAFF. J is TRBJ1-1 and V is TRBV7-8; possible D gene TRBD1, 5 bases. Germline V gene data show CDR1 as SGHVS and CDR2 as FQNEAQ. This CDR3 spans 16 amino acids. V gave up 5 bases and J gave up 5 bases, with 21 bases separating them.

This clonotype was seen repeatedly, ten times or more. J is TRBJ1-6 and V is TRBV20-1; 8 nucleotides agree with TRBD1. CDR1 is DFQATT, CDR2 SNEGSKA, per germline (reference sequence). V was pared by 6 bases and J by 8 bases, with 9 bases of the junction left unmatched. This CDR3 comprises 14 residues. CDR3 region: CSAGDRGRDSPLHF. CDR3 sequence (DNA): TGCAGTGCCGGAGACAGGGGAAGGGATTCACCCCTCCACTTT.

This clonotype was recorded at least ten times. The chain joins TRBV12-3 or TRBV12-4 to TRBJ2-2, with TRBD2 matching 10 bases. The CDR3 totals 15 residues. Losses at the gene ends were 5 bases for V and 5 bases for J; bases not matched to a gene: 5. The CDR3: CASSASGRETGELFF. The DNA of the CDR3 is TGTGCCAGCAGTGCTAGCGGGAGAGAGACCGGGGAGCTGTTTTTT.

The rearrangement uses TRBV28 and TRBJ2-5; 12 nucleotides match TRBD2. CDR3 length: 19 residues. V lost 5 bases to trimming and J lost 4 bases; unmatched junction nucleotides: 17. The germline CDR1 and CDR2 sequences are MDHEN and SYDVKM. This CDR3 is CASSTRDTLTSGSGETQYF. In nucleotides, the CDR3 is TGTGCCAGCAGTACCCGGGACACCTTGACTAGCGGGAGTGGAGAGACCCAGTACTTC.

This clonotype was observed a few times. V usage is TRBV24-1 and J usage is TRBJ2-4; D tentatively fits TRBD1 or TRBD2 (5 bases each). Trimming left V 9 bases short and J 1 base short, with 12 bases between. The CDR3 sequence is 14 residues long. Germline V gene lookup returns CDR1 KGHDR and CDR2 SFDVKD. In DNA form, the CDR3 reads TGTGCCACCGCCCCTGGGGGTGCCAAAAACATTCAGTACTTC. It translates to CATAPGGAKNIQYF.

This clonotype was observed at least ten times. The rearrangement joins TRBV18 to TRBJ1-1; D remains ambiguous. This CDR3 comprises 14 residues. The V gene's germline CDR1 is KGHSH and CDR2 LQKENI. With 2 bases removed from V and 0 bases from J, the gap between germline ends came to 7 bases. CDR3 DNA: TGTGCCAGCTCACCAAATGGCATGAACACTGAAGCTTTCTTT. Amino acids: CASSPNGMNTEAFF.

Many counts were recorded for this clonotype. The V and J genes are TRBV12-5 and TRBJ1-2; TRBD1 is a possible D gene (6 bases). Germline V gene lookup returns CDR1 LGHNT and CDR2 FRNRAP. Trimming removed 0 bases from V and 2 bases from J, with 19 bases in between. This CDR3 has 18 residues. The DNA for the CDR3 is TGTGCTAGTGGTTTGGTATTACCGGGGGCGATGGGAAACTATGGCTACACCTTC. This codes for CASGLVLPGAMGNYGYTF. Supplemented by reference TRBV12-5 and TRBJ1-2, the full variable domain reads DARVTQTPRHKVTEMGQEVTMRCQPILGHNTVFWYRQTMMQGLELLAYFRNRAPLDDSGMPKDRFSAEMPDATLATLKIQPSEPRDSAVYFCASGLVLPGAMGNYGYTFGSGTRLTVV.

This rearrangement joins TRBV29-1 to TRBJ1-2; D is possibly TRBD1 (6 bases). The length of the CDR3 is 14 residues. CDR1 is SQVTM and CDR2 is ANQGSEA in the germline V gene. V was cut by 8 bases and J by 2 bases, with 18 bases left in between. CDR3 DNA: TGCAGCCTGGCTGGGGGCGGACGGAACTATGGCTACACCTTC. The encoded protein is CSLAGGGRNYGYTF.

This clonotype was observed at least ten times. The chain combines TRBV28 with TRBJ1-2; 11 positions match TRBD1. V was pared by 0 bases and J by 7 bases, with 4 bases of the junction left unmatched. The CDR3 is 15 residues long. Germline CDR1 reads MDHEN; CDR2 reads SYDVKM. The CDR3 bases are TGTGCCAGCAGTTTATGGGGACAGGGGGGTTTTGGCTACACCTTC. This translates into CASSLWGQGGFGYTF.

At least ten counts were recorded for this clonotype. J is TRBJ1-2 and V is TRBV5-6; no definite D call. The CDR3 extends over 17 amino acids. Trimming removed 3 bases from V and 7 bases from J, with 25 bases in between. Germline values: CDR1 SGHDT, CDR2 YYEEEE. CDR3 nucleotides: TGTGCCAGCAGCTACGAGGGAGGGTTCACCGCCCGTGGTGGCTACACCTTC. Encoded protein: CASSYEGGFTARGGYTF. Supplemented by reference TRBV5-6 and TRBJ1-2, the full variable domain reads DAGVTQSPTHLIKTRGQQVTLRCSPKSGHDTVSWYQQALGQGPQFIFQYYEEEERQRGNFPDRFSGHQFPNYSSELNVNALLLGDSALYLCASSYEGGFTARGGYTFGSGTRLTVV.

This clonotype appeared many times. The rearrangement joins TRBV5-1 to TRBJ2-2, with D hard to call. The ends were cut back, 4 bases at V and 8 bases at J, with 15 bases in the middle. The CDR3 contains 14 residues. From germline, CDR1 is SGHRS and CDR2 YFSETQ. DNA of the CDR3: TGCGCCAGCAGCCCGCCCAGCGTGGCTGGGGAGCTGTTTTTT. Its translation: CASSPPSVAGELFF.